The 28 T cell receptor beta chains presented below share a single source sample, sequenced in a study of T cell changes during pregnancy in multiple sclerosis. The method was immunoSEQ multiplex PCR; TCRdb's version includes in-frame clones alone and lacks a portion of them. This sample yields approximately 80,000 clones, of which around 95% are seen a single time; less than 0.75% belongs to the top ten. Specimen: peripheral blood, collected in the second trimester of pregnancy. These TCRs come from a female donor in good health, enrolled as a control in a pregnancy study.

The CDR3: CASRHTTDDYTF. CDR3 DNA sequence: TGTGCCAGCAGGCATACGACAGATGACTACACCTTC. V is TRBV27 and J is TRBJ1-2; TRBD1 might be the D (5 bases). CDR1 and CDR2 (germline): MNHEY, SMNVEV (reference sequence). Between the trimmed V and J ends, which lost 6 bases and 10 bases, there was a span of 15 bases. The CDR3 sequence is 12 residues long.

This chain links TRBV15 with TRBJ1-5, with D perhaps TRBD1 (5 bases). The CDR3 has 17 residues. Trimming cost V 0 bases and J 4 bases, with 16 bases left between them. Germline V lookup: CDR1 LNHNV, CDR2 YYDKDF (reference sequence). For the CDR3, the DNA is TGTGCCACCAGCAGAGATTTAGGAGGAGGGGTAAATCAGCCCCAGCATTTT. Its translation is CATSRDLGGGVNQPQHF.

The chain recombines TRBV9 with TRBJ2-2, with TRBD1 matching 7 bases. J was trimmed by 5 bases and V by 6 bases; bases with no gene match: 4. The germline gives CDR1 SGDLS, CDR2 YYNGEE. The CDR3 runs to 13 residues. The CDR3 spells CASMPGGTGELFF. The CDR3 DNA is TGTGCCAGCATGCCAGGGGGAACCGGGGAGCTGTTTTTT.

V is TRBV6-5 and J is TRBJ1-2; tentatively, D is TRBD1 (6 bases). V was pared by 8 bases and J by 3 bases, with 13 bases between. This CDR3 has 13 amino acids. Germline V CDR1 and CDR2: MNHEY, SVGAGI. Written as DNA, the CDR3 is TGTGCCAGCGGTAAGGGGGAAGACTATGGCTACACCTTC. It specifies CASGKGEDYGYTF.

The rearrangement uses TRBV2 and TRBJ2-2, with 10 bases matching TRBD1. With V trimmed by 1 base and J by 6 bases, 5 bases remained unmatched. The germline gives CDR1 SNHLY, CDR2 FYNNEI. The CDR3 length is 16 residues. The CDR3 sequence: CASSEGQGALAGELFF. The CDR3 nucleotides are TGTGCCAGCAGTGAAGGACAGGGGGCATTGGCCGGGGAGCTGTTTTTT.

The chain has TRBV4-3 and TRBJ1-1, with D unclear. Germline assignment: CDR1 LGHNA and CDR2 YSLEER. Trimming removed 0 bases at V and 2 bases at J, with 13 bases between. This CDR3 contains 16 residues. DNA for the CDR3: TGCGCCAGCAGCCAAGATAGAGGTAGGATCAACACTGAAGCTTTCTTT. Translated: CASSQDRGRINTEAFF.

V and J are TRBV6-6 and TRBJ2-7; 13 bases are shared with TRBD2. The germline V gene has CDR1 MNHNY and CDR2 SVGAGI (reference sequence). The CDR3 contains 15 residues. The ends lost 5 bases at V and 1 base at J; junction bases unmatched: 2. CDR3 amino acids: CASSKTSGGSYEQYF. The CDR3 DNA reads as TGTGCCAGCAGTAAGACTAGCGGGGGGTCCTACGAGCAGTACTTC.

The CDR3, as DNA: TGCGCCAGCAGCCCGACAGGGGCCGACGTTTTTGCCAAAAACATTCAGTACTTC. This codes for CASSPTGADVFAKNIQYF. The chain recombines TRBV4-3 with TRBJ2-4; 8 bases map to TRBD1. Germline lookup yields CDR1 LGHNA and CDR2 YSLEER. CDR3 length: 18 residues. The J segment lost 1 base and the V segment lost 4 bases, leaving 12 bases of the junction unmatched.

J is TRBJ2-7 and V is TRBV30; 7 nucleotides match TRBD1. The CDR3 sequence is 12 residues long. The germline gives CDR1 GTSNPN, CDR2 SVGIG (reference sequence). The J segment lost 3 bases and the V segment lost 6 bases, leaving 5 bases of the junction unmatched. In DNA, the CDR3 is TGTGCCTGCTTACAGGGGATCTACGAGCAGTACTTC. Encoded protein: CACLQGIYEQYF.

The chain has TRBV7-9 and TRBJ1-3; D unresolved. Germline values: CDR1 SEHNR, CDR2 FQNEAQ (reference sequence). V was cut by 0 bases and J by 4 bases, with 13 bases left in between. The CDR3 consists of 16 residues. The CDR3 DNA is TGTGCCAGCAGCTTAGCACGGGAGTTAAAGGGAAACACCATATATTTT. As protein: CASSLARELKGNTIYF.

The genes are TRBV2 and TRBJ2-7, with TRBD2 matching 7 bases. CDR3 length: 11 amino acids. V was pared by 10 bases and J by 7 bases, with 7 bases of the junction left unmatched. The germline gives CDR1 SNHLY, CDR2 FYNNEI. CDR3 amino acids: CATLGGKEQYF. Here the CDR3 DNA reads TGTGCCACCTTGGGGGGGAAGGAGCAGTACTTC.

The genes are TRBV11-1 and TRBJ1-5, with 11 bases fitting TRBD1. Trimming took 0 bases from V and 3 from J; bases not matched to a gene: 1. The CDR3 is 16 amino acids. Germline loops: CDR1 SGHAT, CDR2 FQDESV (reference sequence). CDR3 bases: TGTGCCAGCAGCTTAGCTGGACAGGGGGCCAATCAGCCCCAGCATTTT. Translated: CASSLAGQGANQPQHF.

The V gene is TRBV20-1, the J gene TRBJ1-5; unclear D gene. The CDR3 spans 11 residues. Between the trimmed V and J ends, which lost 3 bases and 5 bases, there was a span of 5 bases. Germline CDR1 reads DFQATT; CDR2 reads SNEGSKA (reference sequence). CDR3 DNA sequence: TGCAGTGCTAGTTATGATCAGCCCCAGCATTTT. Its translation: CSASYDQPQHF.

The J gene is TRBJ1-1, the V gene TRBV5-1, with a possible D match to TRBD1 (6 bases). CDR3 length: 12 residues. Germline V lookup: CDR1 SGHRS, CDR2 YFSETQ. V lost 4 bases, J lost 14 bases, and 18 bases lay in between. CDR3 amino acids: CASSPPGGSGFF. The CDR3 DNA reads TGCGCCAGCAGCCCCCCGGGGGGCTCGGGATTCTTT. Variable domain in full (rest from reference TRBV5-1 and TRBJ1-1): KAGVTQTPRYLIKTRGQQVTLSCSPISGHRSVSWYQQTPGQGLQFLFEYFSETQRNKGNFPGRFSGRQFSNSRSEMNVSTLELGDSALYLCASSPPGGSGFFGQGTRLTVV.

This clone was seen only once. The CDR3 DNA reads as TGTGCCAGCAGCTTGACAGGGGGTGGAAACACCATATATTTT. It is translated as CASSLTGGGNTIYF. The V call is TRBV5-8, the J call TRBJ1-3; 8 nucleotides align to TRBD1. This CDR3 contains 14 residues. Germline lookup yields CDR1 SGHTS and CDR2 YDEGEE. J gave up 3 bases and V 1 base, and 0 bases lay outside the gene matches.

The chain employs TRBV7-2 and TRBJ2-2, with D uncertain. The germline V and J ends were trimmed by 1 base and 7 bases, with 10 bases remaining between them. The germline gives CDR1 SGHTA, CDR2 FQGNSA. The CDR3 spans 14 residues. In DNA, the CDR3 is TGTGCCAGCAGCTTAGTTCGACATAGCGGGGAGCTGTTTTTT. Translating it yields CASSLVRHSGELFF.

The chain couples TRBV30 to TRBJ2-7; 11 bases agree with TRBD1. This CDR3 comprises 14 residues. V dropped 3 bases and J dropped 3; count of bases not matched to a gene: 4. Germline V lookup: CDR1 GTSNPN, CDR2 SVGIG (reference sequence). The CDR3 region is CAWSRTGGIYEQYF. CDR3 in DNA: TGTGCCTGGAGCCGGACAGGGGGCATCTACGAGCAGTACTTC.

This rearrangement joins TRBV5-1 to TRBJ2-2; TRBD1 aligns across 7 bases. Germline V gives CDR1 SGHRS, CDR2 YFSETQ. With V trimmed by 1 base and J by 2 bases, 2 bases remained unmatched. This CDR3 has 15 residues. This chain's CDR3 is CASSLTGVNTGELFF. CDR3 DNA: TGCGCCAGCAGCTTGACAGGGGTCAACACCGGGGAGCTGTTTTTT.

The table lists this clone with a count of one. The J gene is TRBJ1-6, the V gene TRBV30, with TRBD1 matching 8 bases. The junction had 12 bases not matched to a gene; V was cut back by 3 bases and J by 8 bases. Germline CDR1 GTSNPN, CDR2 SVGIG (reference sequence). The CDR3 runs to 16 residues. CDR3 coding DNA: TGTGCCTGGAGCCACATGTCTGGACAGGGTGATTCACCCCTCCACTTT. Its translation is CAWSHMSGQGDSPLHF.

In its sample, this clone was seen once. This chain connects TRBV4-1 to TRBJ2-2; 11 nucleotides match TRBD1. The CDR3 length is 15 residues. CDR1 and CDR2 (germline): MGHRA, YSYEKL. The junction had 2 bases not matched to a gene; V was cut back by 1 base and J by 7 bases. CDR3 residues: CASSQGTGGIGELFF. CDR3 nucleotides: TGCGCCAGCAGCCAAGGGACAGGGGGCATCGGGGAGCTGTTTTTT.

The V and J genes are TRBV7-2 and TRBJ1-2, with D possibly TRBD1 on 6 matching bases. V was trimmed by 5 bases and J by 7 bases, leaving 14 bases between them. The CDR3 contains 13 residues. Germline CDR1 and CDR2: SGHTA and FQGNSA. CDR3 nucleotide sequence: TGTGCCAGCAGCACAGGGCCCTTGGGTGGCTACACCTTC. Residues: CASSTGPLGGYTF.

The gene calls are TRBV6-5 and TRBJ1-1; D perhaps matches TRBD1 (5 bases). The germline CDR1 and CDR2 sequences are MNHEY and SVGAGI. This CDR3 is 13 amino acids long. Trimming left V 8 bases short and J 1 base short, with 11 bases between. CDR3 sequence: CASWGPGNTEAFF. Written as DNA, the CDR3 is TGTGCCAGCTGGGGCCCCGGGAACACTGAAGCTTTCTTT.

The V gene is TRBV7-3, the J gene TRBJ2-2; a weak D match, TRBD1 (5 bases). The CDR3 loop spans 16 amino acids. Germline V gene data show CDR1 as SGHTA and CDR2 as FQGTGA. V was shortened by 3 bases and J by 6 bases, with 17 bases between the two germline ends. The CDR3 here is CASSFQTDPTAGELFF. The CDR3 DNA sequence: TGTGCCAGCAGCTTTCAGACAGACCCAACGGCCGGGGAGCTGTTTTTT.

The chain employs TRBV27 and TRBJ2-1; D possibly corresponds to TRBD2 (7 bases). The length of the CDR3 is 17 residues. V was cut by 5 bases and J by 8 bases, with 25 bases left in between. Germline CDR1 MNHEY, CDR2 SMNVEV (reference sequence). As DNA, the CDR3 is TGTGCCAGCAGTCCCTACCCGCGGGGGCCTTCAGGGCATGAGCAGTTCTTC. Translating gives CASSPYPRGPSGHEQFF.

The CDR3 reads CASSLFNNEQFF. CDR3 in DNA: TGTGCCAGCAGCTTATTCAACAATGAGCAGTTCTTC. The gene calls are TRBV7-9 and TRBJ2-1; D unclear. Germline V gene sequence: CDR1 SEHNR, CDR2 FQNEAQ (reference sequence). This CDR3 comprises 12 residues. V lost 2 bases and J lost 5, with 4 bases in between.

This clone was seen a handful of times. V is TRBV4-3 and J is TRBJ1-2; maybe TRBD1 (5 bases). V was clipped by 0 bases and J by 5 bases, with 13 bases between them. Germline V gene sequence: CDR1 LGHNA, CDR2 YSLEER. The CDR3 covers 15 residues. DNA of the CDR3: TGCGCCAGCAGCCAAGATCACTTGACAGTGTATGGCTACACCTTC. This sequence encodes CASSQDHLTVYGYTF.

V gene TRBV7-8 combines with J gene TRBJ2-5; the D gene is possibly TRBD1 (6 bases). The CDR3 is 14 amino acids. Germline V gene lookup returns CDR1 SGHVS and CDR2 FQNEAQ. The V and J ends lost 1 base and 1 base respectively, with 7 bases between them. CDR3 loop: CASSLGQAQETQYF. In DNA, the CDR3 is TGTGCCAGCAGCTTAGGACAGGCCCAAGAGACCCAGTACTTC.

Written as DNA, the CDR3 is TGTGCCAGCAGCGTCGACAGGGTGAACACTGAAGCTTTCTTT. It specifies CASSVDRVNTEAFF. This sequence joins TRBV9 and TRBJ1-1, with 7 bases fitting TRBD1. Per the germline V gene, CDR1 is SGDLS and CDR2 is YYNGEE. This CDR3 spans 14 amino acids. V was pared by 2 bases and J by 0 bases, with 1 base of the junction left unmatched.